The clone carrying this TCR beta chain was counted only a few times. The CDR3 has 14 amino acids. V lost 5 bases and J lost 0, with 11 bases in between. The V gene's germline CDR1 is SEHNR and CDR2 FQNEAQ (reference sequence). The entry originates in a study of T-cell memory formation after mild COVID-19. TCRdb processed the 5' RACE reads anew with MiXCR; each CDR3 protein has one entry. The sample consists of 470,000 or so distinct CDR3 sequences, 15% to 20% of them appearing once. This clonotype was obtained from an adult woman who had mild COVID-19 (a few samples of this study predate the infection). Cell type and time point are not known. The V call is TRBV7-9, the J call TRBJ2-7, with D uncertain. Sequencing was carried out using PBMCs or a T cell subset sorted from them (not recorded which). The CDR3 DNA reads TGTGCCAGCAGCCACACGTCGAGCTCCTACGAGCAGTACTTC. It specifies CASSHTSSSYEQYF.